These T cell receptor beta chains were read from a single sample in a study of CD8 T cells in Susac syndrome. TCRdb independently ran MiXCR on the immunoSEQ multiplex PCR reads; one entry per CDR3 protein. The sample contains approximately 160,000 distinct CDR3 sequences, approximately 95% of which appear only once. The specimen sequenced was CD4+ T cells from PBMCs. All receptors derive from a human donor with Susac syndrome. The CDR3 runs from the conserved cysteine through the conserved F or W. Each record gives: V gene, J gene, D gene, clone size, CDR3 protein, CDR3 DNA. D genes are given only for firm matches. The size entry is marked missing in some rows and otherwise reads once, few, many or a size class.

TRBV4-3	TRBJ1-4	TRBD1	.	CASSPQGVSDEKLFF	TGCGCCAGCAGCCCCCAGGGGGTTTCCGATGAAAAACTGTTTTTT
TRBV30	TRBJ1-4	.	once	CAWRGALASEKLFF	TGTGCCTGGAGGGGAGCTTTGGCCTCAGAAAAACTGTTTTTT
TRBV11-2	TRBJ2-7	.	.	CASSLIGRSSYEQYF	TGTGCCAGCAGCTTAATCGGACGGAGCTCCTACGAGCAGTACTTC
TRBV7-9	TRBJ1-1	.	.	CASSWALSNTEAFF	TGTGCCAGCAGCTGGGCCCTTTCGAACACTGAAGCTTTCTTT
TRBV12-3/TRBV12-4	TRBJ2-2	.	.	CASSFYTELFF	TGTGCCAGCAGCTTCTATACGGAGCTGTTTTTT
TRBV3-1	TRBJ1-6	TRBD1	.	CASSPGQGRSPLHF	TGTGCCAGCAGCCCCGGACAGGGACGGTCACCCCTCCACTTT
TRBV5-4	TRBJ2-7	.	.	CASSQERAPSYEQYF	TGTGCCAGCAGCCAAGAGCGGGCGCCCTCCTACGAGCAGTACTTC
TRBV12-3/TRBV12-4	TRBJ1-5	TRBD1	.	CASSSGGRVQPQHF	TGTGCCAGCAGTTCAGGGGGCCGAGTTCAGCCCCAGCATTTT
TRBV6-2/TRBV6-3	TRBJ1-5	.	.	CASSLISGTKHF	TGTGCCAGCAGTCTAATTTCCGGGACGAAGCATTTT
TRBV7-6	TRBJ2-7	TRBD2	once	CASSLNSGSPSYEQYF	TGTGCCAGCAGCTTGAATAGCGGGAGCCCATCCTACGAGCAGTACTTC
TRBV7-2	TRBJ1-6	TRBD1	.	CASRVSGGRIGSPLHF	TGTGCCAGCAGGGTCTCAGGGGGCAGGATAGGTTCACCCCTCCACTTT
TRBV12-3/TRBV12-4	TRBJ2-7	TRBD1	.	CASSSGQGAREQYF	TGTGCCAGCAGTTCGGGACAGGGGGCTCGCGAGCAGTACTTC
TRBV12-3/TRBV12-4	TRBJ1-2	.	.	CASSLRLESFGYTF	TGTGCCAGCAGTTTAAGGTTGGAGTCTTTTGGCTACACCTTC
TRBV5-4	TRBJ2-2	.	once	CASSLGQFTGELFF	TGTGCCAGCAGCTTGGGGCAGTTCACCGGGGAGCTGTTTTTT
TRBV12-5	TRBJ2-1	.	.	CASGSLPYNEQFF	TGTGCTAGTGGTTCCCTCCCCTACAATGAGCAGTTCTTC
TRBV9	TRBJ2-6	TRBD1	once	CASSPSGTGDGSGANVLTF	TGTGCCAGCAGCCCATCGGGGACAGGGGACGGCTCTGGGGCCAACGTCCTGACTTTC
TRBV27	TRBJ2-7	.	.	CASSLWGSSGEQYF	TGTGCCAGCAGTTTGTGGGGTAGTAGTGGCGAGCAGTACTTC
TRBV5-1	TRBJ1-6	TRBD1	.	CASSSDPTGQRSSPLHF	TGCGCCAGCAGCTCGGATCCGACAGGGCAGAGAAGTTCACCCCTCCACTTT
TRBV20-1	TRBJ1-5	.	.	CSASRQNQPQHF	TGCAGTGCTAGTCGGCAGAATCAGCCCCAGCATTTT
TRBV9	TRBJ2-7	.	.	CASSPDRGTVAYEQYF	TGTGCCAGCAGCCCAGACCGCGGGACCGTAGCCTACGAGCAGTACTTC
TRBV29-1	TRBJ2-3	TRBD2	.	CSVRGGTSTDTQYF	TGCAGCGTTCGCGGGGGAACTAGCACAGATACGCAGTATTTT
TRBV5-1	TRBJ1-6	.	.	CASSLDVRDSPLHF	TGCGCCAGCAGCTTGGATGTCAGGGACTCACCCCTCCACTTT
TRBV7-9	TRBJ2-7	.	.	CASSLAPAEEQYF	TGTGCCAGCAGCCTGGCTCCAGCAGAAGAGCAGTACTTC
TRBV20-1	TRBJ2-7	.	.	CSARVGSTNEQYF	TGCAGTGCTAGAGTCGGGAGTACCAACGAGCAGTACTTC
TRBV12-3/TRBV12-4	TRBJ2-7	.	.	CASSWGSYEQYF	TGTGCCAGCAGTTGGGGATCCTACGAGCAGTACTTC
TRBV4-2	TRBJ1-2	.	few	CASSQVGQLNYGYTF	TGTGCCAGCAGCCAAGTTGGACAGCTGAACTATGGCTACACCTTC
TRBV28	TRBJ1-4	.	.	CASSSQTLNEKLFF	TGTGCCAGCAGCTCACAGACCCTAAATGAAAAACTGTTTTTT
TRBV5-1	TRBJ2-3	.	.	CASSYRPGDTQYF	TGCGCCAGCAGTTACAGGCCCGGAGATACGCAGTATTTT
TRBV6-4	TRBJ2-5	.	.	CASSFREYSASTQYF	TGTGCCAGCAGTTTTCGGGAGTATAGCGCCTCCACCCAGTACTTC
TRBV20-1	TRBJ2-1	.	.	CSARKFLSYNEQFF	TGCAGTGCTAGAAAGTTCTTGAGCTACAATGAGCAGTTCTTC
TRBV9	TRBJ2-7	.	.	CASSVDTGSTYEQYF	TGTGCCAGCAGCGTAGACACAGGGTCGACCTACGAGCAGTACTTC
TRBV14	TRBJ2-5	TRBD2	once	CASSPGTSGHQETQYF	TGTGCCAGCAGCCCCGGGACTAGCGGGCACCAAGAGACCCAGTACTTC
TRBV5-1	TRBJ1-4	.	.	CASKTDSTNEKLFF	TGCGCCAGCAAAACGGACAGTACTAATGAAAAACTGTTTTTT
TRBV5-1	TRBJ1-6	.	once	CASSDQERGSPLHF	TGCGCCAGCAGCGACCAAGAGAGGGGATCACCCCTCCACTTT
TRBV7-2	TRBJ2-6	TRBD1	.	CATARDRGRRGANVLTF	TGTGCCACCGCCCGGGACAGGGGGCGCCGTGGGGCCAACGTCCTGACTTTC
TRBV20-1	TRBJ2-1	TRBD1	.	CSAGGGTGFYNEQFF	TGCAGTGCTGGGGGGGGGACAGGGTTCTACAATGAGCAGTTCTTC
TRBV7-9	TRBJ1-6	.	once	CASSLILGNNSPLHF	TGTGCCAGCAGCTTAATTCTGGGGAATAATTCACCCCTCCACTTT
TRBV30	TRBJ2-3	TRBD2	.	CAWDSGSKDTQYF	TGTGCCTGGGATAGCGGGAGCAAAGATACGCAGTATTTT
TRBV7-7	TRBJ1-1	TRBD1	.	CASSPGTGKLEDTEAFF	TGTGCTAGCAGCCCGGGGACAGGGAAACTCGAGGACACTGAAGCTTTCTTT
TRBV7-2	TRBJ1-1	.	once	CASSPADTEAFF	TGTGCCAGCAGCCCGGCCGACACTGAAGCTTTCTTT
TRBV9	TRBJ1-1	.	once	CASSVSTNTEAFF	TGTGCCAGCAGCGTATCGACGAACACTGAAGCTTTCTTT
TRBV20-1	TRBJ2-7	.	.	CSAQDWGSYEQYF	TGCAGTGCCCAAGACTGGGGCAGCTACGAGCAGTACTTC
TRBV29-1	TRBJ2-5	TRBD1	.	CSSGQGETQYF	TGCAGCTCGGGACAGGGGGAGACCCAGTACTTC
TRBV2	TRBJ1-2	.	.	CASSGTDSYGYTF	TGTGCCAGCAGTGGAACGGACAGCTATGGCTACACCTTC
TRBV12-3/TRBV12-4	TRBJ2-7	.	.	CASSQGGPGQYF	TGTGCCAGCAGCCAGGGGGGACCCGGGCAGTACTTC
TRBV3-1	TRBJ2-5	.	.	CASSQDPDRETQYF	TGTGCCAGCAGCCAAGATCCGGATAGGGAGACCCAGTACTTC
TRBV5-5	TRBJ2-1	.	once	CASSSGTPLLVDEQFF	TGTGCCAGCAGCTCAGGGACCCCTCTGCTCGTCGATGAGCAGTTCTTC
TRBV1	TRBJ2-5	.	.	CTSSPPETQYF	TGCACCAGCAGCCCCCCCGAGACCCAGTACTTC
TRBV7-9	TRBJ2-3	TRBD2	.	CASSTGTRVSDTQYF	TGTGCCAGCAGCACCGGGACTAGAGTAAGCGATACGCAGTATTTT
TRBV28	TRBJ1-5	.	.	CASREFNQPQHF	TGTGCCAGCAGGGAATTCAATCAGCCCCAGCATTTT
TRBV20-1	TRBJ2-3	.	.	CSARPAALSTDTQYF	TGCAGTGCTAGGCCAGCGGCCCTTAGCACAGATACGCAGTATTTT
TRBV12-3/TRBV12-4	TRBJ2-7	.	.	CASSLIGWGERGEQYF	TGTGCCAGCAGTTTGATTGGGTGGGGGGAGAGAGGCGAGCAGTACTTC
TRBV12-3/TRBV12-4	TRBJ2-5	.	.	CASSTGPKGTQYF	TGTGCCAGCAGTACCGGGCCGAAAGGGACCCAGTACTTC
TRBV29-1	TRBJ2-7	TRBD2	.	CSGRLAGDYEQYF	TGCAGCGGCCGACTAGCGGGTGACTACGAGCAGTACTTC
TRBV6-2/TRBV6-3	TRBJ2-5	TRBD2	.	CASSSTSRQYF	TGTGCCAGCAGTTCGACTAGCCGACAGTACTTC
TRBV15	TRBJ1-3	.	.	CATSGTRGGNTIYF	TGTGCCACCAGCGGGACCCGAGGTGGAAACACCATATATTTT
TRBV24-1	TRBJ2-3	.	once	CATSDPTIDQGMDTQYF	TGTGCCACCAGTGACCCTACCATAGATCAGGGAATGGATACGCAGTATTTT
TRBV9	TRBJ1-6	TRBD1	.	CASSARDRASNSPLHF	TGTGCCAGCAGCGCCCGGGACAGGGCTTCTAACTCACCCCTCCACTTT